This T cell receptor (beta chain) was documented in a study of blood T cell repertoires in COVID-19. This clone was counted only a few times. This table comes from immunoSEQ multiplex PCR, and its TCRdb copy is limited to in-frame clones, with some not included. The data show under 25,000 clones, 80% seen once. The CDR3 sequence is 15 residues long. V trimming: 3 bases; J trimming: 0 bases; junction bases outside the gene matches: 1. The germline gives CDR1 MNHEY, CDR2 SMNVEV (reference sequence). V is TRBV27 and J is TRBJ2-1; the match to TRBD1 covers 8 bases. The TCR originated in a woman older than 75 with acute or convalescent COVID-19. Sequences were obtained from peripheral blood. CDR3 coding DNA: TGTGCCAGCAGTTTGGGACAGGTCTCCTACAATGAGCAGTTCTTC. Protein: CASSLGQVSYNEQFF.